The 24 T cell receptor beta chains below all came from one sample that was sequenced in a study of T cell clusters in autoimmune cytopenias. Roughly 38,000 genome equivalents of blood DNA were amplified for TRB. TRB was amplified by touch-down multiplex PCR, primer pools A and B combined. TCRdb re-analyzed the multiplex PCR reads; it lists each CDR3 protein once, without DNA. The listing contains roughly 9,000 distinct CDR3 sequences. Sequencing used peripheral blood. The receptors come from a human donor with an autoimmune cytopenia or autoimmune hepatitis (not recorded which).

This chain links TRBV27 with TRBJ1-2; the TCRdb D gene call, TRBD1, has no DNA to confirm it. The CDR3 is made up of 13 amino acids. The V gene's germline CDR1 is MNHEY and CDR2 SMNVEV (reference sequence). This CDR3 reads CASTVGQGYGYTF.

The V call is TRBV28, the J call TRBJ1-2; TCRdb gives TRBD1 as the D gene, but with no DNA this cannot be confirmed. The CDR3 is 12 amino acids. Germline values: CDR1 MDHEN, CDR2 SYDVKM. The CDR3 sequence: CATLVQTYGYTF.

This clonotype is medium-sized by frequency. The CDR3 loop is CASSSGTLSQPQHF. The chain combines TRBV12-3 or TRBV12-4 with TRBJ1-5. This CDR3 spans 14 amino acids.

By frequency, this clonotype registers medium-sized (0.01 to 0.1%). V usage is TRBV28 and J usage is TRBJ2-5; TCRdb calls TRBD2, which cannot be checked without DNA. Looked up from germline, CDR1 is MDHEN and CDR2 is SYDVKM. CDR3 length: 11 amino acids. CDR3 sequence: CASGPGGTQYF. The full variable domain, rest sourced from reference TRBV28 and TRBJ2-5, is DVKVTQSSRYLVKRTGEKVFLECVQDMDHENMFWYRQDPGLGLRLIYFSYDVKMKEKGDIPEGYSVSREKKERFSLILESASTNQTSMYLCASGPGGTQYFGPGTRLLVL.

This clonotype is classed as medium-sized by frequency. The chain joins TRBV30 to TRBJ1-5. This CDR3 spans 14 amino acids. In germline, CDR1 is GTSNPN, CDR2 SVGIG (reference sequence). CDR3 protein: CAWSGQAINQPQHF.

The chain combines TRBV28 with TRBJ2-7; no DNA is available, so the TRBD2 call from TCRdb remains unchecked. This CDR3 has 18 residues. The germline gives CDR1 MDHEN, CDR2 SYDVKM. CDR3: CASKRLLPGASGSNQRYF. The full variable domain, in which reference TRBV28 and TRBJ2-7 provide the parts outside the CDR3, is DVKVTQSSRYLVKRTGEKVFLECVQDMDHENMFWYRQDPGLGLRLIYFSYDVKMKEKGDIPEGYSVSREKKERFSLILESASTNQTSMYLCASKRLLPGASGSNQRYFGPGTRLTVT.

This clonotype registers medium-sized by frequency. This chain joins TRBV18 and TRBJ2-1; the TCRdb D gene call, TRBD1, has no DNA to confirm it. This CDR3 region has 17 residues. CDR1 and CDR2 from the germline V gene are KGHSH and LQKENI. The CDR3 loop reads CASSPPFRGTRYNEQFF.

The chain recombines TRBV6-6 with TRBJ1-5. CDR3 length: 14 amino acids. Per germline, CDR1 MNHNY and CDR2 SVGAGI (reference sequence). The CDR3 sequence: CASSHVYGNQPQHF.

This clonotype is medium-sized by frequency. The V call is TRBV6-5, the J call TRBJ2-7. This CDR3 has 11 amino acids. Germline CDR1 is MNHEY and CDR2 is SVGAGI. The CDR3 protein is CASNNWGEQYF.

Measured by frequency, this clonotype is medium-sized (0.01 to 0.1%). This chain joins TRBV6-5 and TRBJ2-1; TCRdb selects TRBD1, and the lack of DNA leaves this call unchecked. There are 13 residues in the CDR3. Germline assignment: CDR1 MNHEY and CDR2 SVGAGI. CDR3 protein: CASRQGSYNEQFF.

The V and J genes are TRBV12-3 or TRBV12-4 and TRBJ1-1. CDR3 length: 14 residues. The chain's CDR3 is CASSPGLTMGRAFF.

This clonotype shows up as medium-sized by frequency. This rearrangement joins TRBV5-4 to TRBJ2-3; TCRdb reports TRBD2, a call that lacks DNA to check it against. The CDR3 length is 16 residues. Per the germline V gene, CDR1 is SGHNT and CDR2 is YYREEE (reference sequence). Here the CDR3 reads CASSLRGLARKDTQYF.

In terms of frequency, this clonotype is medium-sized. V is TRBV30 and J is TRBJ2-7; TCRdb reports TRBD2, a call that lacks DNA to check it against. Germline-derived CDR1 and CDR2 are GTSNPN and SVGIG (reference sequence). The CDR3 contains 11 residues. This chain's CDR3 is CAWSRDAREYF.

The CDR3 region is CASSGSLYQETQYF. The chain employs TRBV27 and TRBJ2-5; the D gene TCRdb calls, TRBD2, cannot be checked with no DNA. CDR1 is MNHEY and CDR2 is SMNVEV in the germline V gene (reference sequence). This CDR3 is built from 14 residues.

Judged by frequency, this clonotype is medium-sized. The V gene is TRBV18, the J gene TRBJ2-7. CDR3 length: 12 residues. Germline V CDR1 and CDR2: KGHSH, LQKENI. CDR3 in amino acids: CASSPPSREQYF.

By frequency, this clonotype registers medium-sized. The chain has TRBV12-3 or TRBV12-4 and TRBJ2-1. This CDR3 spans 15 amino acids. CDR3 amino acids: CASSLGVAPHNEQFF.

Judged by frequency, this clonotype is medium-sized. The rearrangement links TRBV18 to TRBJ2-3. Per germline, CDR1 KGHSH and CDR2 LQKENI. The CDR3 totals 14 residues. Here the CDR3 reads CASSITSPQDTQYF.

V usage is TRBV11-2 and J usage is TRBJ2-1. The CDR3 is made up of 12 amino acids. Germline V gene sequence: CDR1 SGHAT, CDR2 FQNNGV. The CDR3 sequence: CASSLVGNEQFF.

According to its frequency, this clonotype is medium-sized. V gene TRBV29-1 combines with J gene TRBJ2-3; TCRdb's D call, TRBD1, is unchecked because there is no DNA. The V gene's germline CDR1 is SQVTM and CDR2 ANQGSEA. The CDR3 is 15 residues long. CDR3 region: CSVVQQGGKTDTQYF.

V and J are TRBV27 and TRBJ2-5; TCRdb selects TRBD2, and the lack of DNA leaves this call unchecked. This CDR3 has 15 residues. CDR1 is MNHEY and CDR2 is SMNVEV in the germline V gene (reference sequence). CDR3 in amino acids: CASSLLAGGQETQYF.

This clonotype is deemed medium-sized (0.01 to 0.1%) by its frequency. The chain recombines TRBV15 with TRBJ1-5. The germline CDR1 and CDR2 sequences are LNHNV and YYDKDF (reference sequence). This CDR3 comprises 12 residues. The chain's CDR3 is CATSRDGQPQHF. Combining the CDR3 with reference TRBV15 and TRBJ1-5 gives the whole variable domain DAMVIQNPRYQVTQFGKPVTLSCSQTLNHNVMYWYQQKSSQAPKLLFHYYDKDFNNEADTPDNFQSRRPNTSFCFLDIRSPGLGDTAMYLCATSRDGQPQHFGDGTRLSIL.

V gene TRBV12-3 or TRBV12-4 combines with J gene TRBJ1-5. The CDR3 sequence is 14 residues long. CDR3 sequence reads: CASSFWEGNQPQHF.

V gene TRBV27 combines with J gene TRBJ2-7; TCRdb returns TRBD1, unconfirmable since there is no DNA. The germline gives CDR1 MNHEY, CDR2 SMNVEV (reference sequence). The CDR3 runs to 14 residues. CDR3: CASSIGTGGYEQYF.

Judged by frequency, this clonotype is medium-sized. The CDR3 protein is CASKAEGGSYEQYF. The J gene is TRBJ2-7, the V gene TRBV19; TCRdb outputs TRBD2, but without DNA this stays unchecked. This CDR3 has 14 residues. In germline, CDR1 is LNHDA, CDR2 SQIVND (reference sequence).